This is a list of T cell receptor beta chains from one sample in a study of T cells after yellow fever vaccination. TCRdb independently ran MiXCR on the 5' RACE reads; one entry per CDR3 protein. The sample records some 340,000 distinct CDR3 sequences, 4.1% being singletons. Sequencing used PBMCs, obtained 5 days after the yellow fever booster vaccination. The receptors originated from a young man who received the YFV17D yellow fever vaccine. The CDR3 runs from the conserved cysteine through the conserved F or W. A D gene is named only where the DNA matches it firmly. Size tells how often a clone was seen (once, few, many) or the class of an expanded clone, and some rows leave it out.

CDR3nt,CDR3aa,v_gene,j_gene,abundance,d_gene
TGCAGTGCTTGCCTGACAGGGGGTGGCGAGCAGTACTTC,CSACLTGGGEQYF,TRBV20-1,TRBJ2-7,many,TRBD1
TGTGCCAGCAGCGTCCGAGACGACGAGCAGTACTTC,CASSVRDDEQYF,TRBV7-2,TRBJ2-7,-,-
TGTGCCAGCAGCCCAGGGACAGGGGCTAGCACAGATACGCAGTATTTT,CASSPGTGASTDTQYF,TRBV14,TRBJ2-3,-,TRBD1
TGTGCCAGCTCACCTGGGGAGGACATTCAGTACTTC,CASSPGEDIQYF,TRBV18,TRBJ2-4,many,-
TGTGCCAGCAGCTTTGGGCAGGGGGACTATGGCTACACCTTC,CASSFGQGDYGYTF,TRBV5-5,TRBJ1-2,many,TRBD1
TGCAGTGCTAGTTGGCTAGCGGGGGTTGAGACCCAGTACTTC,CSASWLAGVETQYF,TRBV20-1,TRBJ2-5,many,TRBD2
TGCGCCAGCAGCCAGGCCCGGACAGGGTCAGGCTATAATTCACCCCTCCACTTT,CASSQARTGSGYNSPLHF,TRBV4-3,TRBJ1-6,many,TRBD1
TGTGCTAGCAGCTTGATGGCAGGGGGCGGCGAGACCCAGTACTTC,CASSLMAGGGETQYF,TRBV7-7,TRBJ2-5,few,TRBD1
TGTGCCAGCAGTACTCCGGGGAAAAACATTCAGTACTTC,CASSTPGKNIQYF,TRBV6-2/TRBV6-3,TRBJ2-4,-,-
TGTGCCAGCAGCTTGGGTCCTGCCACCTACAATGAGCAGTTCTTC,CASSLGPATYNEQFF,TRBV5-5,TRBJ2-1,few,-
TGTGCCAGCAGTCGTCAGGGTAGGACTGAAGCTTTCTTT,CASSRQGRTEAFF,TRBV12-3/TRBV12-4,TRBJ1-1,few,-
TGCAGTGCTGGGGGCCATGGGGGCCTGAACACTGAAGCTTTCTTT,CSAGGHGGLNTEAFF,TRBV20-1,TRBJ1-1,many,-
TGTGCCAGCAGCTTAGAGACCTACCGATATAGCAATCAGCCCCAGCATTTT,CASSLETYRYSNQPQHF,TRBV7-8,TRBJ1-5,many,-